The source of this T cell receptor beta chain is a study of T cells after yellow fever vaccination (dated by TCRdb to 2018 to 2020). Notes on the research overall: The SMART-Seq v4 Ultra Low Input RNA kit was used to prepare libraries from fractions with low cell numbers. Blood was drawn at multiple timepoints before and after primary and secondary immunization, with bulk PBMC replicates and cell subsets isolated. To track T-cell clones before and after primary and booster YFV17D yellow fever vaccination, bulk TCR alpha and beta repertoires were sequenced longitudinally. Two healthy male donors, one aged 18 to 30 and one aged 30 to 40 years, made up the cohort.

The sample's treatment or condition label is to be understood as: live attenuated yellow fever vaccine strain. At each blood-draw timepoint, two biological replicates of bulk PBMCs were collected. A standard Ficoll-Paque protocol was used to isolate PBMCs from peripheral blood. TriZol was used to extract RNA from bulk PBMCs, CD4 and CD8 fractions, and dextramer-positive and dextramer-negative fractions. In its sample, this clonotype was seen many times. Its cognate antigen has yet to be identified. One base away there is no much larger clone; base qualities are not given. The CDR3, from cysteine to phenylalanine, totals 15 residues. The read is trimmed to its CDR3 DNA, 45 bases read in frame from base 1. The germline V gene specifies SGHRS as CDR1 and YFSETQ as CDR2. Clipping removes 4 bases from V and 4 bases from J, with 4 as the unmatched junction base count. The investigation overall reported the following: Most clones expanded after primary vaccination were re-detected after the booster (about 95% of CD4 and approximately 89% of CD8), suggesting broad memory maintenance. Because only a couple of donors were included in the study, the extent to which the findings can be generalized is limited. A small share of clonotypes was detected in both CD4 and CD8 compartments, with the overlap likely arising from convergent recombination. Compared with the primary T-cell response, the secondary T-cell response was faster but weaker, reaching its peak on day 5 rather than on day 15. Computational filtering was required because FACS-sorted repertoires could contain abundant contaminating clonotypes from the bulk population.

Sequencer: Illumina NovaSeq 6000. TCR cDNA was made using 5'RACE template switching, a step that added a universal primer site and unique molecular identifiers. Priming for cDNA synthesis came from both the TCR alpha and TCR beta constant segments. Two PCR steps were used to amplify libraries, with sample barcodes and sequencing adapters being added in the second step. Sequencing of libraries was done on Illumina HiSeq 2500 (2x100 bp) or NovaSeq (2x150 bp). On the study's bioinformatics: Reads were demultiplexed and collapsed into UMI consensus sequences with MIGEC, and V(D)J alignment was performed with MiXCR. Vaccine-responding clonotypes were identified with edgeR using replicate PBMC samples, with FDR below 0.01 and a log2 fold change above 5 up to day 15 being required. Each bulk clonotype received a CD4 or CD8 identity based on whether the sequenced CD4 or CD8 repertoire contained that clonotype at higher abundance. TCRdb redid the processing of the public reads, applying fastp at Q25 and MiXCR, and retained in-frame beta chains. Rows are combined by CDR3 protein, so each entry shows the most common genes and DNA. The V and J calls reflect TCRdb's pipeline rather than the authors' work. In this sample the table shows around 300,000 distinct CDR3 sequences, over 4% of which occur a single time. Jointly, the top ten make up 20% to 25% of the sample.

The source was PBMCs, collected 5 days after the yellow fever booster vaccination. The chain employs TRBV5-1 and TRBJ2-3, with TRBD2 identical over 12 junction bases. This receptor was taken from a man aged 18 to 29 who received the YFV17D yellow fever vaccine. The CDR3 region has the sequence CASSPPSGGADTQYF. The nucleotide sequence is given as TGCGCCAGCAGCCCCCCTAGCGGGGGGGCAGATACGCAGTATTTT. Beyond the CDR3, the reference TRBV5-1 and TRBJ2-3 genes provide the residues; the full variable domain reads: KAGVTQTPRYLIKTRGQQVTLSCSPISGHRSVSWYQQTPGQGLQFLFEYFSETQRNKGNFPGRFSGRQFSNSRSEMNVSTLELGDSALYLCASSPPSGGADTQYFGPGTRLTVL.